Listed below are T cell receptor beta chains from one sample, sequenced in a study of response to subunit inactivated influenza vaccine. TCRdb independently ran MiXCR on the RT-PCR reads; one entry per CDR3 protein. Counted here are under 800,000 distinct CDR3 sequences, approximately 15% occurring once; the ten biggest clones make up less than 7%. The input for sequencing was PBMCs from blood, taken roughly 15 days before vaccination. The receptors here all came from a man between 50 and 59 years old who received an inactivated influenza vaccine. Each CDR3 is given with its conserved first and last residue.

v_call,cdr3_aa
TRBV20-1,CSARGQPNTEAFF
TRBV6-1,CASTPGGGNTEAFF
TRBV28,CASSWGGGEQFF
TRBV29-1,CSVEVAGETQYF
TRBV29-1,CSVLGTESSYEQYF
TRBV7-3,CASSSAGVAYNEQFF
TRBV7-9,CASSLASLANNEQFF
TRBV29-1,CSVVAHTYNEQFF
TRBV10-3,CAIRDRDREETQYF
TRBV25-1,CASRGWDRGTREQYF
TRBV20-1,CSAREPGRGSSDTQYF
TRBV29-1,CSVDFLGGAFF
TRBV7-9,CASSLDQAYEQYF
TRBV20-1,CSAREGTSGGGDTQYF
TRBV18,CASSQEKIGNQPQHF
TRBV6-5,CASSYMGPMNTEAFF
TRBV18,CASSPGVLYEQYF
TRBV5-5,CASSLRPPGDEQFF
TRBV6-2/TRBV6-3,CASSRVTLAGNYNEQFF
TRBV9,CASSPGGERETQYF
TRBV20-1,CSAPGRMNTEAFF
TRBV4-1,CASSQEAVGPRGGTDTQYF
TRBV7-8,CASSPTRQGATYGYTF
TRBV4-3,CASSQEEGDYNEQFF
TRBV19,CASKDTGAVSYEQYF
TRBV7-8,CASSLVAGNIPGELFF
TRBV5-1,CASSFGATVGTDTQYF
TRBV20-1,CSARDLLAGGGYNEQFF
TRBV28,CASTTGTETQYF
TRBV6-2/TRBV6-3,CASISASGGPNTGELFF
TRBV9,CASSVDRTTDTQYF